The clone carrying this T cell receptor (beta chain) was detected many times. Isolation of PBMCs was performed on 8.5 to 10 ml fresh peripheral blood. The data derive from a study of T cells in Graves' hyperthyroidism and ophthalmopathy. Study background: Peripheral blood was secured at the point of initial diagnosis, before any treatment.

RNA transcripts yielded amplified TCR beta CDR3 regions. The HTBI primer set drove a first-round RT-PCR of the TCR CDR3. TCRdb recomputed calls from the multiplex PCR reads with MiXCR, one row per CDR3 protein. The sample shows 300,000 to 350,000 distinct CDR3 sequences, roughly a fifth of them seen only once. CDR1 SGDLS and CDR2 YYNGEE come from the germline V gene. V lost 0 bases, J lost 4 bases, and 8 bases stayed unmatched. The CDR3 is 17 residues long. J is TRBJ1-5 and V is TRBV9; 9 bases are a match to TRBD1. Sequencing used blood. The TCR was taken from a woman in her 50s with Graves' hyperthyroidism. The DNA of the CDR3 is TGTGCCAGCAGCGTAGCTACTAAAGGACAGGGGAATCAGCCCCAGCATTTT. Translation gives CASSVATKGQGNQPQHF.